The rows below give T cell receptor beta chains drawn from one sample of a study of cytomegalovirus exposure and HLA in healthy donors. TCRdb keeps only in-frame clones here, not all; method: immunoSEQ multiplex PCR. This table holds some 200,000 clones, roughly 80% found once. The sample comprised PBMCs. These receptors all come from a woman younger than 35 in good health and CMV-seronegative. CDR3s include the opening cysteine and the closing phenylalanine or tryptophan. The order of the fields is J gene, D gene, V gene, clone size, CDR3 protein, CDR3 DNA. A D gene is named only where the DNA matches it firmly. The listing skips clone size in some rows; elsewhere it reads once, few, many or a size class.

TRBJ2-7 | - | TRBV4-3 | once | CASSQDTHSSYEQYF | TGCGCCAGCAGCCAAGATACACACAGCTCCTACGAGCAGTACTTC
TRBJ2-4 | TRBD1 | TRBV7-2 | few | CARGQGVIRLAKNIQYF | TGTGCCAGGGGACAGGGAGTCATTCGGCTAGCCAAAAACATTCAGTACTTC
TRBJ2-7 | TRBD1 | TRBV19 | - | CASSYSLLGTGDLREQYF | TGTGCCAGTAGTTATTCCCTCCTTGGGACAGGGGATCTGCGCGAGCAGTACTTC
TRBJ2-5 | TRBD1 | TRBV30 | - | CAWSPPRTGGETQYF | TGTGCCTGGAGTCCCCCGAGGACAGGGGGTGAGACCCAGTACTTC
TRBJ2-1 | - | TRBV7-9 | - | CASSPPSRGKLYNEQFF | TGTGCCAGCAGCCCCCCATCCAGGGGCAAATTATACAATGAGCAGTTCTTC
TRBJ2-1 | - | TRBV4-1 | - | CASSQDSENEQFF | TGCGCCAGCAGCCAAGATAGCGAGAATGAGCAGTTCTTC
TRBJ2-2 | TRBD2 | TRBV10-1 | - | CASSESGLAGGTGELFF | TGCGCCAGCAGTGAGAGCGGATTAGCGGGAGGCACCGGGGAGCTGTTTTTT
TRBJ2-6 | - | TRBV9 | - | CATTGGPSGANVLTF | TGTGCCACCACCGGGGGACCCTCTGGGGCCAACGTCCTGACTTTC
TRBJ2-5 | - | TRBV7-2 | - | CASSSTGLGETQYF | TGTGCCAGCAGCTCCACAGGGCTGGGGGAGACCCAGTACTTC
TRBJ2-3 | - | TRBV7-8 | - | CASSWETSTDTQYF | TGTGCCAGCAGCTGGGAGACTAGTACAGATACGCAGTATTTT
TRBJ1-2 | - | TRBV6-5 | - | CASSYVEANGGYTF | TGTGCCAGCAGTTACGTTGAGGCTAACGGTGGCTACACCTTC
TRBJ2-4 | TRBD2 | TRBV15 | - | CATSRVPRGDIQYF | TGTGCCACCAGCAGGGTCCCCCGGGGGGACATTCAGTACTTC
TRBJ1-6 | - | TRBV6-5 | - | CASSSSGADNSPLHF | TGTGCCAGCAGTTCATCAGGGGCTGACAATTCACCCCTCCACTTT
TRBJ2-1 | TRBD2 | TRBV4-3 | - | CASSQGEGQPLFF | TGCGCCAGCAGCCAAGGGGAGGGTCAGCCCCTATTCTTC
TRBJ1-1 | - | TRBV30 | - | CAWSVRGGTEAFF | TGTGCCTGGAGTGTACGGGGGGGCACTGAAGCTTTCTTT
TRBJ2-6 | - | TRBV7-2 | once | CASSFQGSGGANVLTF | TGTGCCAGCAGCTTTCAGGGAAGTGGTGGGGCCAACGTCCTGACTTTC
TRBJ1-1 | TRBD1 | TRBV9 | - | CASSVGPGTALRDTEAFF | TGTGCCAGCAGCGTAGGCCCGGGGACAGCCCTGAGGGACACTGAAGCTTTCTTT
TRBJ2-7 | - | TRBV7-2 | - | CASSFDGAYEQYF | TGTGCCAGCAGCTTCGACGGGGCCTACGAGCAGTACTTC
TRBJ1-1 | - | TRBV7-9 | - | CASSNPSGATTEAFF | TGTGCCAGCAGCAATCCGAGCGGGGCCACCACTGAAGCTTTCTTT
TRBJ2-3 | - | TRBV7-2 | - | CASSLSPGKVGDTQYF | TGTGCCAGCAGCTTAAGTCCAGGGAAGGTAGGAGATACGCAGTATTTT
TRBJ1-1 | TRBD1 | TRBV9 | - | CASSRGQVNTEAFF | TGTGCCAGCAGCCGGGGACAGGTGAACACTGAAGCTTTCTTT
TRBJ2-2 | TRBD2 | TRBV27 | - | CASSLPLAGQNTGELFF | TGTGCCAGCAGTTTACCCCTAGCGGGACAGAATACCGGGGAGCTGTTTTTT
TRBJ1-5 | - | TRBV5-1 | - | CASRVSSGAGQPQHF | TGCGCCAGCAGAGTTAGTAGCGGGGCAGGCCAGCCCCAGCATTTT
TRBJ1-6 | - | TRBV28 | - | CATLGPSSYNSPLHF | TGTGCCACCTTGGGGCCGAGCTCCTATAATTCACCCCTCCACTTT
TRBJ1-1 | - | TRBV5-6 | few | CASSLPGDSEAFF | TGTGCCAGCAGCCTTCCCGGGGATTCTGAAGCTTTCTTT
TRBJ1-1 | TRBD1 | TRBV11-2 | few | CASSPPDRAAEAFF | TGTGCCAGCAGCCCCCCCGACAGGGCGGCTGAAGCTTTCTTT
TRBJ2-1 | - | TRBV7-9 | - | CASSEPGVYEQFF | TGTGCCAGCAGCGAGCCGGGAGTTTATGAGCAGTTCTTC
TRBJ2-3 | TRBD2 | TRBV7-2 | - | CASSSSSGRGVDTQYF | TGTGCCAGCAGCTCCTCTAGCGGGAGGGGAGTTGATACGCAGTATTTT
TRBJ2-7 | TRBD1 | TRBV27 | once | CARTGGYEQYF | TGTGCCAGGACAGGGGGCTACGAGCAGTACTTC
TRBJ2-3 | - | TRBV5-4 | - | CAGGTEPTDTQYF | TGTGCCGGAGGGACCGAACCCACAGATACGCAGTATTTT
TRBJ1-5 | - | TRBV11-2 | - | CASSLDRGSNQPQHF | TGTGCCAGCAGCTTAGACAGGGGAAGCAATCAGCCCCAGCATTTT
TRBJ2-1 | TRBD2 | TRBV10-2 | - | CASSGTSAYNEQFF | TGCGCCAGCAGTGGGACTAGCGCCTACAATGAGCAGTTCTTC
TRBJ2-1 | - | TRBV7-9 | - | CASSLGERLNEQFF | TGTGCCAGCAGCTTAGGTGAGCGGCTCAATGAGCAGTTCTTC
TRBJ1-2 | - | TRBV28 | - | CASRRPGGRGSYGYTF | TGTGCCAGCAGAAGACCAGGAGGCAGGGGCTCCTATGGCTACACCTTC
TRBJ1-2 | TRBD1 | TRBV7-2 | - | CASSKLAGGPIYGYTF | TGTGCCAGCAGCAAATTGGCAGGGGGCCCCATCTATGGCTACACCTTC
TRBJ1-1 | - | TRBV5-1 | - | CASSAGGWTEAFF | TGCGCCAGCAGCGCGGGTGGTTGGACTGAAGCTTTCTTT
TRBJ2-1 | TRBD2 | TRBV4-3 | - | CASIPHRKWEGEQFF | TGCGCCAGCATCCCCCATCGGAAGTGGGAGGGTGAGCAGTTCTTC
TRBJ2-7 | - | TRBV5-1 | - | CASSRSDDFHEQYF | TGCGCCAGCAGTAGGAGCGATGACTTCCACGAGCAGTACTTC
TRBJ2-1 | TRBD2 | TRBV13 | - | CASSLEGTSIDNEQFF | TGTGCCAGCAGCTTAGAGGGGACTAGCATAGACAATGAGCAGTTCTTC
TRBJ1-1 | TRBD1 | TRBV5-3 | - | CARSFGQGVAEAFF | TGTGCCAGAAGCTTTGGACAGGGAGTGGCTGAAGCTTTCTTT
TRBJ1-2 | - | TRBV14 | - | CASSQGRGILDSRQLDGYTF | TGTGCCAGCAGCCAAGGGAGAGGTATTTTGGACAGCCGACAACTCGATGGCTACACCTTC
TRBJ2-1 | TRBD2 | TRBV7-9 | - | CASSSSPLAGGYEQFF | TGTGCCAGCAGCTCCTCCCCACTAGCGGGGGGCTATGAGCAGTTCTTC
TRBJ1-1 | - | TRBV5-1 | once | CASSSVSGSTEAFF | TGCGCCAGCAGCTCAGTCTCGGGTAGCACTGAAGCTTTCTTT
TRBJ1-1 | - | TRBV29-1 | - | CSVAQGNTEAFF | TGCAGCGTCGCACAGGGCAACACTGAAGCTTTCTTT
TRBJ2-2 | - | TRBV11-2 | - | CASRLLFGRRTGELFF | TGTGCCAGCAGGTTACTCTTTGGGAGGAGGACCGGGGAGCTGTTTTTT
TRBJ1-5 | TRBD1 | TRBV10-3 | few | CAISKQGDQPQHF | TGTGCCATCTCAAAACAGGGGGATCAGCCCCAGCATTTT
TRBJ2-1 | - | TRBV6-1 | - | CASSNGRSRSDEQFF | TGTGCCAGCAGTAACGGGAGAAGTCGGTCTGATGAGCAGTTCTTC